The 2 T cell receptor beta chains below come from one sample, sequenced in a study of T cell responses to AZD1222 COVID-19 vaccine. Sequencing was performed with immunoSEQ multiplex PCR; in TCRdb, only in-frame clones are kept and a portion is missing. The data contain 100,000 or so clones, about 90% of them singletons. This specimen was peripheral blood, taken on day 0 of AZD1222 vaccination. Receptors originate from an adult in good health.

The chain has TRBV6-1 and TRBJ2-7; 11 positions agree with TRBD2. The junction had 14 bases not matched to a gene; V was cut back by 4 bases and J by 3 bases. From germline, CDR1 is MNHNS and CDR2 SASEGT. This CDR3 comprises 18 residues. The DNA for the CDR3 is TGTGCCAGCAGTGGGTATATAGCGGGAGGGCCTTCTCGCTACGAGCAGTACTTC. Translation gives CASSGYIAGGPSRYEQYF.

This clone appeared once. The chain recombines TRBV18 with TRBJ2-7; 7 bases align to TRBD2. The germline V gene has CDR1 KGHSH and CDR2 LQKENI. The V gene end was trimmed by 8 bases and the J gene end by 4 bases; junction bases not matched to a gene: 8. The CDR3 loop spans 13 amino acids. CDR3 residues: CASTRDYGYEQYF. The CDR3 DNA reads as TGTGCCAGCACCCGGGACTACGGGTACGAGCAGTACTTC.